Sequencing of this TCR beta chain was carried out in a study of T cell changes during pregnancy in multiple sclerosis. Profiling relied on immunoSEQ multiplex PCR, and the TCRdb table lists in-frame clones only, not all of them. This table holds around 81,000 clones, around 90% found once. This CDR3 region has 15 residues. V was cut by 0 bases and J by 0 bases, with 6 bases left in between. The germline V gene encodes CDR1 MNHEY and CDR2 SMNVEV (reference sequence). The receptor was derived from a female donor in good health, enrolled as a control in a pregnancy study. The genes are TRBV27 and TRBJ1-3; D remains ambiguous. The sample consisted of peripheral blood, taken after pregnancy. The CDR3: CASSLSATSGNTIYF. The CDR3 bases are TGTGCCAGCAGTTTATCCGCTACCTCTGGAAACACCATATATTTT.